Reported below is one T cell receptor beta chain. Here immunoSEQ multiplex PCR was the method, and the copy in TCRdb shows in-frame clones only, minus some. The top ten hold more than 9% of the sample, which has roughly 330,000 clones, about nine tenths seen once. The source of the sample is a study of blood T cell repertoires in COVID-19. At the level of the study: From T cells, B-cell-depleted T cells, or PBMCs came the material, which was cDNA or gDNA.

The V gene lost 3 bases and the J gene lost 4 bases, with 10 bases spanning the gap. Germline lookup yields CDR1 PRHDT and CDR2 FYEKMQ (reference sequence). This CDR3 is built from 14 residues. The study counted Cohort 3 donors as recovered given two negative PCRs, clearance, or symptom resolution. V and J are TRBV13 and TRBJ1-3, with TRBD1 as a possible D gene (5 bases). Material for sequencing was PBMCs or T cells enriched from blood (not recorded which). The origin of this receptor is a young woman who had recovered from COVID-19. As DNA, the CDR3 is TGTGCCAGCAGCTTGGGACTCAGGGGAAACACCATATATTTT. Amino acids: CASSLGLRGNTIYF.